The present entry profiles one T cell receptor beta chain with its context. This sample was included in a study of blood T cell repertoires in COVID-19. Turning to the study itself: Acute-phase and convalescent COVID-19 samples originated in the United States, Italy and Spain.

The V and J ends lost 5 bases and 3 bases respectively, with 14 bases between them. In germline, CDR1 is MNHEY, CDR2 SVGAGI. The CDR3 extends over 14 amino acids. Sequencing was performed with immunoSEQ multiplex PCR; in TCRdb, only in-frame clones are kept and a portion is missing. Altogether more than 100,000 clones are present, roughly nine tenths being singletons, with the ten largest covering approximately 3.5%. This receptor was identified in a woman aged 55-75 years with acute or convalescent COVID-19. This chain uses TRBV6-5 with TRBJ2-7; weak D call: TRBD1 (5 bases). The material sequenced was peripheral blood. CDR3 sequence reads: CASSMEHRIYEQYV. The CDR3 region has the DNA TGTGCCAGCAGTATGGAACACAGGATCTACGAGCAGTACGTC.